These 29 T cell receptor beta chains originate from one sample sequenced in a study of OX40 agonist ivuxolimab in advanced cancers. Measured with immunoSEQ multiplex PCR; TCRdb has only the in-frame clones, and not every one. This sample has approximately 76,000 clones, with around nine tenths found just once. Material: CD4+ or CD8+ T cells sorted from blood, obtained in a trial of the OX40 agonist ivuxolimab. All receptors derive from an adult with an advanced solid tumor such as melanoma, head and neck, liver or kidney cancer.

The genes are TRBV11-3 and TRBJ2-1; TRBD2 matches 12 bases. The CDR3 runs to 15 residues. Unmatched junction bases numbered 7, after V lost 3 bases and J lost 10 bases. Germline V gene sequence: CDR1 SGHNT, CDR2 YENEEA. Here the CDR3 reads CASSFRLAGEGEQFF. CDR3 coding DNA: TGTGCCAGCAGCTTCCGACTAGCGGGAGAAGGCGAGCAGTTCTTC.

This chain joins TRBV11-3 and TRBJ1-2; TRBD1 matches 9 bases. V trimming: 4 bases; J trimming: 6 bases; junction bases outside the gene matches: 3. Per the germline V gene, CDR1 is SGHNT and CDR2 is YENEEA. The CDR3 contains 13 residues. CDR3 sequence: CASSYGQGNGYTF. As DNA, the CDR3 is TGTGCCAGCAGCTACGGACAGGGGAATGGCTACACCTTC.

This rearrangement joins TRBV18 to TRBJ2-7; 8 nucleotides line up with TRBD1. The CDR3 sequence is 15 residues long. Trimming cost V 6 bases and J 1 base; bases outside gene matches: 8. Germline assignment: CDR1 KGHSH and CDR2 LQKENI. The CDR3 sequence: CASSLTQGVSYEQYF. The CDR3 DNA follows: TGTGCCAGCTCCCTTACACAGGGGGTGTCCTACGAGCAGTACTTC.

This clone was recorded a few times. This chain uses TRBV7-9 with TRBJ1-6; D is unresolved. V gave up 2 bases and J gave up 8 bases, with 7 bases separating them. The V gene's germline CDR1 is SEHNR and CDR2 FQNEAQ (reference sequence). The CDR3 loop spans 13 amino acids. DNA for the CDR3: TGTGCCAGCAGCTTAACGGCAGATTCACCCCTCCACTTT. Protein product: CASSLTADSPLHF.

The V gene is TRBV5-1, the J gene TRBJ1-6; a possible D gene is TRBD1 (6 bases). The V end was cut by 4 bases, the J end by 7 bases, with 15 bases between. The germline CDR1 and CDR2 sequences are SGHRS and YFSETQ. The CDR3 spans 15 residues. CDR3 bases: TGCGCCAGCAGCCTCCCGGGGACATCGAATTCACCCCTCCACTTT. It is translated as CASSLPGTSNSPLHF.

The chain links TRBV10-1 to TRBJ2-7; 8 bases line up with TRBD1. J gave up 3 bases and V 7 bases, and 11 bases lay outside the gene matches. The CDR3 covers 15 residues. Germline CDR1 reads WNHNN; CDR2 reads SYGVQD (reference sequence). CDR3 DNA sequence: TGCGCCAGCACCAACGACAGGGGAGGTTTCTACGAGCAGTACTTC. Encoded protein: CASTNDRGGFYEQYF.

The CDR3 is CASSGGSPYNEQFF. The CDR3 bases are TGTGCCAGCTCCGGGGGGTCTCCCTACAATGAGCAGTTCTTC. This chain joins TRBV11-3 and TRBJ2-1, with TRBD2 matching 7 bases. Germline V gives CDR1 SGHNT, CDR2 YENEEA. This CDR3 has 14 residues. Trimming removed 8 bases from V and 2 bases from J; junction bases left unmatched: 6.

This chain uses TRBV7-3 with TRBJ2-1; D is possibly TRBD2 (6 bases). CDR1 SGHTA and CDR2 FQGTGA come from the germline V gene. The CDR3 contains 13 residues. V was cut by 5 bases and J by 9 bases, with 14 bases left in between. CDR3 in amino acids: CASSPKPGGEQFF. The CDR3 DNA sequence: TGTGCCAGCAGCCCAAAACCCGGGGGTGAGCAGTTCTTC. Variable domain in full (rest from reference TRBV7-3 and TRBJ2-1): GAGVSQTPSNKVTEKGKYVELRCDPISGHTALYWYRQSLGQGPEFLIYFQGTGAADDSGLPNDRFFAVRPEGSVSTLKIQRTERGDSAVYLCASSPKPGGEQFFGPGTRLTVL.

This chain connects TRBV7-2 to TRBJ1-5; D not resolved. Germline assignment: CDR1 SGHTA and CDR2 FQGNSA. The CDR3 sequence is 16 residues long. V was pared by 1 base and J by 5 bases, with 15 bases between. Written as DNA, the CDR3 is TGTGCCAGCAGCTTAGGGATGGACTCCCGTTATCAGCCCCAGCATTTT. This codes for CASSLGMDSRYQPQHF.

This clone was recorded once. The chain is built from TRBV4-2 and TRBJ2-5; D not certain. CDR1 is LGHNA and CDR2 is YNFKEQ in the germline V gene. Trimming removed 4 bases at V and 1 base at J, with 7 bases between. The CDR3 consists of 13 residues. This CDR3 reads CASSRLPQETQYF. In DNA form, the CDR3 reads TGTGCCAGCAGCCGCCTACCCCAAGAGACCCAGTACTTC.

The CDR3 coding sequence is TGTGCCAGCAGCTTAGTAGGTTTTGAAGCTTTCTTT. Its translation: CASSLVGFEAFF. The rearrangement links TRBV7-3 to TRBJ1-1; D gene unclear. The CDR3 totals 12 residues. The V gene lost 2 bases and the J gene lost 7 bases, with 8 bases spanning the gap. Germline loops: CDR1 SGHTA, CDR2 FQGTGA.

This chain links TRBV25-1 with TRBJ2-7; D unresolved. The V end was cut by 2 bases, the J end by 3 bases, with 8 bases between. The CDR3 loop spans 13 amino acids. Germline-derived CDR1 and CDR2 are MGHDK and SYGVNS. Here the CDR3 DNA reads TGTGCCAGCAGTGAAGGAGACGGCTACGAGCAGTACTTC. Amino acids: CASSEGDGYEQYF.

The chain employs TRBV5-1 and TRBJ1-4, with D possibly being TRBD1 (6 bases). There are 16 residues in the CDR3. V lost 2 bases and J 4 bases, leaving 15 bases between the germline ends. Per the germline V gene, CDR1 is SGHRS and CDR2 is YFSETQ. Here the CDR3 reads CASSFGTGPLNEKLFF. CDR3 DNA: TGCGCCAGCAGCTTTGGAACAGGGCCCCTTAATGAAAAACTGTTTTTT.

The chain recombines TRBV7-3 with TRBJ2-1, with D perhaps TRBD2 (5 bases). The germline V gene encodes CDR1 SGHTA and CDR2 FQGTGA. This CDR3 spans 14 amino acids. V was shortened by 5 bases and J by 1 base, with 9 bases between the two germline ends. In nucleotides, the CDR3 is TGTGCCAGCAGCCCCCCGGGATCCTACAATGAGCAGTTCTTC. This translates into CASSPPGSYNEQFF.

The chain employs TRBV15 and TRBJ1-4, with unresolved D. The CDR3 runs to 15 residues. Germline CDR1 LNHNV, CDR2 YYDKDF (reference sequence). The germline V and J ends were trimmed by 1 base and 4 bases, with 10 bases remaining between them. The CDR3 protein is CATSRVQLLNEKLFF. The CDR3 DNA follows: TGTGCCACCAGCAGAGTACAGCTCCTTAATGAAAAACTGTTTTTT. The entire variable domain, with the rest obtained from reference TRBV15 and TRBJ1-4, is as follows: DAMVIQNPRYQVTQFGKPVTLSCSQTLNHNVMYWYQQKSSQAPKLLFHYYDKDFNNEADTPDNFQSRRPNTSFCFLDIRSPGLGDTAMYLCATSRVQLLNEKLFFGSGTQLSVL.

The chain joins TRBV11-2 to TRBJ2-3; 8 nucleotides line up with TRBD1. V shed 3 bases and J 4 bases; nucleotides not matched to a gene: 6. Per germline, CDR1 SGHAT and CDR2 FQNNGV. The CDR3 is made up of 15 amino acids. The CDR3 nucleotides read TGTGCCAGCAGCTTCGACAGGGGTGAACCAGATACGCAGTATTTT. Protein sequence: CASSFDRGEPDTQYF.

The chain is built from TRBV6-5 and TRBJ2-4; D call uncertain. V lost 5 bases and J 5 bases, leaving 10 bases between the germline ends. CDR3 length: 13 residues. CDR1 is MNHEY, CDR2 SVGAGI, per germline. CDR3 coding DNA: TGTGCCAGCAGTCGTGGACGGCAAAACATTCAGTACTTC. Encoded protein: CASSRGRQNIQYF.

The CDR3 bases are TGTGCCAGCAGCCAGCAGGGGTCGGGTGGCTACACCTTC. It codes for CASSQQGSGGYTF. J is TRBJ1-2 and V is TRBV14; perhaps TRBD1 as D (6 bases). Trimming shortened V by 3 bases and J by 7 bases, and 12 bases separated the two germline ends. Germline CDR1 reads SGHDN; CDR2 reads FVKESK. The CDR3 sequence is 13 residues long.

The chain employs TRBV5-1 and TRBJ2-2, with D perhaps matching TRBD1 (6 bases). Deletions cut 6 bases from V and 0 bases from J, with 12 bases between. The germline CDR1 and CDR2 sequences are SGHRS and YFSETQ. This CDR3 comprises 15 residues. This chain's CDR3 is CASMRGGSNTGELFF. In DNA form, the CDR3 reads TGCGCCAGCATGCGAGGGGGTTCGAACACCGGGGAGCTGTTTTTT.

The chain combines TRBV4-1 with TRBJ2-1; D may be TRBD2 (6 bases). Germline values: CDR1 MGHRA, CDR2 YSYEKL. V shed 0 bases and J shed 7 bases, with 10 bases lying between them. CDR3 length: 14 residues. CDR3 amino acids: CASSQDPAGNEQFF. As DNA, the CDR3 is TGCGCCAGCAGCCAAGACCCGGCGGGAAATGAGCAGTTCTTC.

The rearrangement joins TRBV5-8 to TRBJ2-5, with 9 bases fitting TRBD1. CDR1 and CDR2 from the germline V gene are SGHTS and YDEGEE. The CDR3 is 14 amino acids. The trim removed 2 bases at V and 5 bases at J, leaving 4 bases unmatched. In DNA, the CDR3 is TGTGCCAGCAGCTTAAGGACAGGGGCTGAGACCCAGTACTTC. Its protein is CASSLRTGAETQYF.

The chain recombines TRBV4-2 with TRBJ1-2, with D hard to call. Germline CDR1 and CDR2: LGHNA and YNFKEQ. Trimming left V 4 bases short and J 9 bases short, with 9 bases between. This CDR3 region has 11 residues. The chain's CDR3 is CASSLSTSYTF. The CDR3 DNA reads as TGTGCCAGCAGCCTATCCACTAGCTACACCTTC.

In its sample, this clone was seen once. The chain couples TRBV28 to TRBJ2-3; 12 nucleotides align to TRBD1. The V gene end was trimmed by 5 bases and the J gene end by 3 bases; junction bases not matched to a gene: 9. This CDR3 is built from 17 residues. Germline V gene sequence: CDR1 MDHEN, CDR2 SYDVKM. The DNA for the CDR3 is TGTGCCAGCAGTCCCGGGACAGGGGGCAAAGGGACAGATACGCAGTATTTT. Protein: CASSPGTGGKGTDTQYF.

The rearrangement joins TRBV5-1 to TRBJ2-3; D may be TRBD2 (5 bases). V lost 4 bases and J lost 2, with 11 bases in between. CDR3 length: 14 residues. Germline values: CDR1 SGHRS, CDR2 YFSETQ. CDR3 in DNA: TGCGCCAGCAGCCGGGAAGCGGACACAGATACGCAGTATTTT. Its protein product is CASSREADTDTQYF. Full variable domain (remainder filled in from reference TRBV5-1 and TRBJ2-3): KAGVTQTPRYLIKTRGQQVTLSCSPISGHRSVSWYQQTPGQGLQFLFEYFSETQRNKGNFPGRFSGRQFSNSRSEMNVSTLELGDSALYLCASSREADTDTQYFGPGTRLTVL.

This sequence joins TRBV5-8 and TRBJ1-2; possible D gene TRBD1, 6 bases. Germline V gene sequence: CDR1 SGHTS, CDR2 YDEGEE. V lost 4 bases and J lost 2, with 15 bases in between. This CDR3 has 15 residues. For the CDR3, the DNA is TGTGCCAGCAGCCTAAAAGGGGGGGAGAACTATGGCTACACCTTC. Amino acids: CASSLKGGENYGYTF.

This clone showed up just once. The chain couples TRBV5-1 to TRBJ2-5, with 9 bases fitting TRBD1. From germline, CDR1 is SGHRS and CDR2 YFSETQ. Trimming at V came to 3 bases and at J to 5 bases, leaving 2 bases not matched to a gene. The CDR3 consists of 13 residues. CDR3: CASSWDRVETQYF. The DNA for the CDR3 is TGCGCCAGCAGCTGGGACAGGGTCGAGACCCAGTACTTC.

V gene TRBV9 combines with J gene TRBJ1-2, with TRBD1 identical over 10 bases. V dropped 2 bases and J dropped 5; count of bases not matched to a gene: 15. Germline V gene lookup returns CDR1 SGDLS and CDR2 YYNGEE. This CDR3 has 18 residues. As DNA, the CDR3 is TGTGCCAGCAGCGTCTCAAATCGTGTCGGGACAGGGGAATATGGCTACACCTTC. Protein sequence: CASSVSNRVGTGEYGYTF. The full variable domain, completed using reference TRBV9 and TRBJ1-2, is DSGVTQTPKHLITATGQRVTLRCSPRSGDLSVYWYQQSLDQGLQFLIQYYNGEERAKGNILERFSAQQFPDLHSELNLSSLELGDSALYFCASSVSNRVGTGEYGYTFGSGTRLTVV.

This clone has just a few counts. This rearrangement joins TRBV6-6 to TRBJ1-5; D call uncertain. The CDR3 has 12 amino acids. Deletions cut 7 bases from V and 0 bases from J, with 4 bases between. The germline gives CDR1 MNHNY, CDR2 SVGAGI (reference sequence). CDR3 sequence (DNA): TGTGCCAGCAAGCTTAGCAATCAGCCCCAGCATTTT. Translating gives CASKLSNQPQHF.

This clone was detected only a few times. V and J are TRBV4-2 and TRBJ2-7, with 9 nucleotides matching TRBD2. After removal of 0 bases from V and 7 bases from J, the junction contained 4 bases not matched to a gene. The CDR3 runs 14 residues. Germline CDR1 reads LGHNA; CDR2 reads YNFKEQ. The CDR3 loop is CASSQDAGGREQYF. The CDR3 DNA reads TGTGCCAGCAGCCAAGATGCGGGAGGGCGGGAGCAGTACTTC.